A selection of T cell receptor beta chains follows, all from one sample in a study of technical replicates of blood from a few donors. Generated by immunoSEQ multiplex PCR, the TCRdb table keeps only in-frame clones and is missing some. The sample carries around 72,000 clones, 95% to 98% recorded once. Material: T cells isolated from PBMCs. The receptors were gathered from a human donor in good health. Both conserved end residues are part of each CDR3. D genes are given only for firm matches. Clone size is shown for a subset of rows, as once, few, many or a class of expanded clone.

>TRBV6-1|NA|TRBJ2-1|NA
TGTGCCAGCAGCGAGGAGCCATACTCCTACAATGAGCAGTTCTTC
CASSEEPYSYNEQFF
>TRBV5-6|TRBD1|TRBJ1-1|once
TGTGCCAGCAGCGTACAGGGGGTAGGTACTGAAGCTTTCTTT
CASSVQGVGTEAFF
>TRBV23-1|NA|TRBJ1-1|NA
TGCGCCAGCAGTCTCAGGGCCAACAAAGGGGCTAACACTGAAGCTTTCTTT
CASSLRANKGANTEAFF
>TRBV5-4|NA|TRBJ2-7|NA
TGTGCCAGCAGCTTCTTAACCACTCCGGGCGAGCAGTACTTC
CASSFLTTPGEQYF
>TRBV4-1|NA|TRBJ2-7|NA
TGCGCCAGCAGTCTGAGGTGGCAAGCAAACGCTAACGAGCAGTACTTC
CASSLRWQANANEQYF
>TRBV7-3|NA|TRBJ1-3|once
TGTGCCAGCAGCTTAACGGCCAGGGGTTCTGGAAACACCATATATTTT
CASSLTARGSGNTIYF
>TRBV4-1|NA|TRBJ2-1|NA
TGCGCCAGCAGTCGAGTCCGGGGTTACAATGAGCAGTTCTTC
CASSRVRGYNEQFF
>TRBV7-2|NA|TRBJ1-1|NA
TGTGCCAGCAGCTTAATCGGTATGGAGACTGAAGCTTTCTTT
CASSLIGMETEAFF
>TRBV6-5|TRBD1|TRBJ2-7|NA
TGTGCCAGCAGTTACAATGCACAGGGGGACTACGAGCAGTACTTC
CASSYNAQGDYEQYF
>TRBV6-1|NA|TRBJ1-2|NA
TGTGCCAGCAGTGAGGCATCCGGCGGGGGCTGGTATGGCTACACCTTC
CASSEASGGGWYGYTF
>TRBV2|TRBD1|TRBJ1-2|NA
TGTGCCACTCGGGACAGGATCGGCTATGGCTACACCTTC
CATRDRIGYGYTF
>TRBV7-2|NA|TRBJ2-2|NA
TGTGCCAGCAGCTTAGATCTTAGGGAGCTGTTTTTT
CASSLDLRELFF
>TRBV27|NA|TRBJ2-7|NA
TGTGCCAGCAGTTGGTCGGGGAGCTCCTACGAGCAGTACTTC
CASSWSGSSYEQYF
>TRBV27|NA|TRBJ2-3|NA
TGTGCCAGCAGTTTATACCGGCAGGGGACGCAGTATTTT
CASSLYRQGTQYF
>TRBV4-3|NA|TRBJ2-7|NA
TGCGCCAGCAGCCACTCCCCGGGGGGACATACCTACGAGCAGTACTTC
CASSHSPGGHTYEQYF
>TRBV16|NA|TRBJ2-1|NA
TGTGCCAGCAGCCTGGGACTCAACAATGAGCAGTTCTTC
CASSLGLNNEQFF
>TRBV7-9|TRBD1|TRBJ1-2|NA
TGTGCCAGCAGCCCGGATGTCCTCGACAGGGGGCTTGGGTATGGCTACACCTTC
CASSPDVLDRGLGYGYTF
>TRBV6-5|NA|TRBJ1-1|once
TGTGCCAGCAGTTACGGGAGGGTGCTCACTGAAGCTTTCTTT
CASSYGRVLTEAFF
>TRBV29-1|NA|TRBJ2-2|NA
TGCAGCGTTGTGAAGGGGGCGAACACCGGGGAGCTGTTTTTT
CSVVKGANTGELFF
>TRBV5-8|TRBD1|TRBJ2-2|NA
TGTGCCAGCAGCGATTGGGTAGGGACAGGCCTCACCGGGGAGCTGTTTTTT
CASSDWVGTGLTGELFF
>TRBV27|TRBD2|TRBJ2-3|NA
TGTGCCAGCAGTCCCTCCCTCGGGAGGCGTACAGATACGCAGTATTTT
CASSPSLGRRTDTQYF
>TRBV9|NA|TRBJ2-7|NA
TGTGCCAGCAGCGTGCGGACAAACTACGAGCAGTACTTC
CASSVRTNYEQYF
>TRBV7-9|TRBD2|TRBJ2-1|NA
TGTGCCAGCAGCTTATTAGAAACTAGCGAGCACAATGAGCAGTTCTTC
CASSLLETSEHNEQFF
>TRBV27|TRBD1|TRBJ2-3|NA
TGTGCCAGCAGTTTAACAGGGGGACGAGGGCAGTATTTT
CASSLTGGRGQYF
>TRBV6-5|NA|TRBJ2-3|NA
TGTGCCAGCAGTTCTAGAGATACGCAGTATTTT
CASSSRDTQYF
>TRBV7-8|TRBD1|TRBJ1-4|NA
TGTGCCAGCAGCCTAAGACAGGGGTATGGAGCTAATGAAAAACTGTTTTTT
CASSLRQGYGANEKLFF
>TRBV11-1|NA|TRBJ2-7|NA
TGTGCCAGCAGCTTCCCGGGAGAGAGCGACGAGCAGTACTTC
CASSFPGESDEQYF
>TRBV9|NA|TRBJ2-1|NA
TGTGCCAGCAGCGTCTCTTCGGGCGAAGGGGCCTACAATGAGCAGTTCTTC
CASSVSSGEGAYNEQFF
>TRBV6-5|NA|TRBJ1-1|NA
TGTGCCAGCAGGAAAGACAGGAGGGAAGCTTTCTTT
CASRKDRREAFF
>TRBV9|NA|TRBJ2-1|NA
TGTGCCAGCTCAGGGGCGGGTCCCTACAATGAGCAGTTCTTC
CASSGAGPYNEQFF
>TRBV6-1|NA|TRBJ1-4|NA
TGTGCCAGCAGTGGCCCTAGGATAGCAACTAATGAAAAACTGTTTTTT
CASSGPRIATNEKLFF
>TRBV5-8|TRBD1|TRBJ1-3|NA
TGTGCCAGCAGTCTCGGGACAGTAGGAAACACCATATATTTT
CASSLGTVGNTIYF
>TRBV7-8|TRBD1|TRBJ1-5|once
TGTGCCAGCAGCGCAGGGACAGGGAACGTGCAGCCCCAGCATTTT
CASSAGTGNVQPQHF